A selection of T cell receptor beta chains follows, all from one sample in a study of blood T cell repertoires in COVID-19. The assay was immunoSEQ multiplex PCR, and TCRdb's table has in-frame clones only and misses some. The sample consists of 190,000 or so clones, roughly nine tenths of them appearing once. The sample was peripheral blood. Receptors were obtained from a woman in her thirties with active or convalescent COVID-19. The CDR3 runs from the conserved cysteine through the conserved F or W. Fields, in order: V gene, clone size, D gene, CDR3 length, J gene, CDR3 protein, CDR3 DNA. The D gene is left open where the match is weak. For some rows the clone size is stated as once, few or many, or as a class when expanded; others skip it.

TRBV11-2	NA	TRBD1	16	TRBJ2-7	CASSLGVGQGASEQYF	TGTGCCAGCAGCTTAGGGGTAGGACAGGGGGCGAGCGAGCAGTACTTC
TRBV24-1	NA	TRBD2	15	TRBJ2-7	CATSAYSGSDYEQYF	TGTGCCACCAGTGCCTATAGCGGGAGTGACTACGAGCAGTACTTC
TRBV7-9	few	NA	14	TRBJ2-5	CASSFGTGQETQYF	TGTGCCAGCAGCTTCGGAACGGGTCAAGAGACCCAGTACTTC
TRBV15	NA	NA	14	TRBJ1-6	CATSRDRVNSPLHF	TGTGCCACCAGCAGAGACCGAGTCAATTCACCCCTCCACTTT
TRBV6-1	NA	TRBD1	13	TRBJ1-5	CASRDREGQPQHF	TGTGCCAGCAGGGACAGGGAAGGTCAGCCCCAGCATTTT
TRBV5-8	NA	NA	15	TRBJ1-5	CASSLQGRWNQPQHF	TGTGCCAGCAGCTTGCAAGGCAGGTGGAATCAGCCCCAGCATTTT
TRBV19	NA	NA	13	TRBJ1-2	CASSMNRHYGYTF	TGTGCCAGTAGTATGAACAGGCACTATGGCTACACCTTC
TRBV9	NA	NA	15	TRBJ2-1	CASSVDLWAGDEQFF	TGTGCCAGCAGCGTGGATTTGTGGGCCGGGGATGAGCAGTTCTTC
TRBV19	NA	NA	15	TRBJ2-7	CATRISGSNSYEQYF	TGTGCCACAAGAATCAGCGGATCCAACTCCTACGAGCAGTACTTC
TRBV5-4	once	NA	15	TRBJ2-7	CASSLEGLTGYEQYF	TGTGCCAGCAGCTTGGAGGGACTGACGGGCTACGAGCAGTACTTC
TRBV5-4	NA	TRBD1	16	TRBJ2-4	CASSLPGQLAKNIQYF	TGTGCCAGCAGCTTACCGGGACAGCTAGCCAAAAACATTCAGTACTTC
TRBV7-2	NA	TRBD1	15	TRBJ1-2	CASSSGRQGALGYTF	TGTGCCAGCAGTTCCGGCCGACAGGGGGCGCTTGGCTACACCTTC
TRBV27	NA	NA	14	TRBJ2-5	CASSLNRVQETQYF	TGTGCCAGCAGTTTGAACAGGGTGCAAGAGACCCAGTACTTC
TRBV19	NA	TRBD1	12	TRBJ1-2	CASTDRGYGYTF	TGTGCCAGTACCGACAGGGGCTATGGCTACACCTTC
TRBV18	NA	NA	14	TRBJ1-1	CASSPAWGRTEAFF	TGTGCCAGCTCACCAGCTTGGGGGCGAACTGAAGCTTTCTTT
TRBV7-5	few	NA	11	TRBJ1-5	CARSSLRPQHF	TGTGCCAGAAGCTCTCTGCGTCCCCAGCATTTT
TRBV9	once	TRBD1	14	TRBJ2-7	CASSPRQGSYEQYF	TGTGCCAGCAGCCCTAGACAGGGATCCTACGAGCAGTACTTC
TRBV6-7	NA	TRBD1	11	TRBJ2-7	CAAQGAYEQYF	TGTGCCGCCCAGGGGGCTTACGAGCAGTACTTC
TRBV9	NA	NA	13	TRBJ1-1	CASSVDGSTEAFF	TGTGCCAGCAGCGTAGACGGGAGCACTGAAGCTTTCTTT
TRBV15	NA	TRBD1	14	TRBJ2-4	CAIGPGQGWDIQYF	TGTGCCATCGGCCCGGGACAGGGATGGGACATTCAGTACTTC
TRBV6-5	NA	TRBD1	15	TRBJ1-5	CASSYSQGPGQPQHF	TGTGCCAGCAGTTACTCACAGGGGCCGGGTCAGCCCCAGCATTTT
TRBV14	NA	NA	17	TRBJ2-1	CASSQDKWTEVDNEQFF	TGTGCCAGCAGCCAAGATAAGTGGACAGAGGTGGACAATGAGCAGTTCTTC
TRBV11-2	NA	NA	13	TRBJ2-7	CASSLSGSYEQYF	TGTGCCAGCAGCTTGAGTGGCTCCTACGAGCAGTACTTC
TRBV7-9	NA	NA	13	TRBJ1-3	CASSPFGGNTIYF	TGTGCCAGCAGCCCCTTCGGTGGAAACACCATATATTTT
TRBV10-3	NA	NA	12	TRBJ1-5	CAIGGGDQPQHF	TGTGCCATCGGCGGGGGCGATCAGCCCCAGCATTTT
TRBV7-2	NA	TRBD2	19	TRBJ2-1	CASSPEVVALLRGVDEQFF	TGTGCCAGCAGCCCTGAGGTTGTAGCGTTGCTCCGGGGGGTGGATGAGCAGTTCTTC
TRBV29-1	NA	TRBD1	15	TRBJ2-6	CSVDFLGQGANVLTF	TGCAGCGTTGATTTTCTGGGACAGGGGGCCAACGTCCTGACTTTC
TRBV2	NA	NA	12	TRBJ2-7	CASRRSPYEQYF	TGTGCCAGCCGGAGGAGCCCCTACGAGCAGTACTTC
TRBV2	NA	TRBD1	16	TRBJ2-3	CASSARTGGGTDTQYF	TGTGCCAGCAGTGCCCGGACAGGGGGAGGCACAGATACGCAGTATTTT
TRBV27	NA	TRBD2	14	TRBJ2-7	CATQTSGVPYEQYF	TGTGCCACCCAGACTAGCGGGGTTCCCTACGAGCAGTACTTC
TRBV5-6	NA	NA	14	TRBJ1-5	CASSLGGGNQPQHF	TGTGCCAGCAGCTTGGGGGGAGGCAATCAGCCCCAGCATTTT
TRBV6-5	NA	TRBD2	14	TRBJ2-5	CASIRGGIQETQYF	TGTGCCAGCATCCGGGGGGGGATCCAAGAGACCCAGTACTTC
TRBV5-1	NA	NA	15	TRBJ2-1	CASSIMLTDYNEQFF	TGCGCCAGCAGCATAATGCTAACAGATTACAATGAGCAGTTCTTC
TRBV6-5	NA	NA	14	TRBJ1-1	CASSYSGGAAEAFF	TGTGCCAGCAGTTACTCCGGAGGGGCGGCTGAAGCTTTCTTT
TRBV18	NA	TRBD1	14	TRBJ2-3	CASSPDRGTDTQYF	TGTGCCAGCTCACCCGACAGGGGCACAGATACGCAGTATTTT
TRBV29-1	NA	NA	11	TRBJ1-4	CSGIVREKLFF	TGCAGCGGAATAGTCAGGGAAAAACTGTTTTTT
TRBV30	NA	NA	14	TRBJ2-3	CAWSGTSPPDTQYF	TGTGCCTGGAGTGGAACTTCCCCGCCAGATACGCAGTATTTT
TRBV5-1	NA	NA	14	TRBJ2-7	CASSLAREYDEQYF	TGCGCCAGCAGCTTGGCCCGGGAGTACGACGAGCAGTACTTC
TRBV27	NA	NA	14	TRBJ1-5	CASSFRQESQPQHF	TGTGCCAGCAGTTTCAGGCAGGAAAGTCAGCCCCAGCATTTT
TRBV28	NA	NA	15	TRBJ1-4	CASSPLVKGAEKLFF	TGTGCCAGCAGTCCGTTGGTTAAGGGAGCTGAAAAACTGTTTTTT
TRBV7-2	once	TRBD1	15	TRBJ1-6	CASSQDRVYNSPLHF	TGTGCCAGCAGCCAGGACAGGGTCTATAATTCACCCCTCCACTTT
TRBV7-9	NA	NA	14	TRBJ1-4	CASSLGGVDEKLFF	TGTGCCAGCAGTTTAGGGGGAGTCGATGAAAAACTGTTTTTT
TRBV19	NA	TRBD2	16	TRBJ2-7	CASSPTLAGGPYEQYF	TGTGCCAGTAGTCCAACACTAGCGGGAGGGCCCTACGAGCAGTACTTC
TRBV21-1	NA	NA	19	TRBJ1-2	CASSKDFPDSLLLALGYTF	TGTGCCAGCAGCAAAGATTTCCCGGACAGCTTACTCCTCGCCCTGGGCTACACCTTC
TRBV2	NA	NA	15	TRBJ1-5	CASSGYQGGRQPQHF	TGTGCCAGCAGTGGTTATCAGGGCGGTAGGCAGCCCCAGCATTTT
TRBV3-1/TRBV3-2	NA	TRBD2	15	TRBJ2-1	CASSQTSGDLSRQFF	TGTGCCAGCAGCCAGACTAGCGGGGACTTAAGCCGGCAGTTCTTC
TRBV2	NA	NA	15	TRBJ1-2	CASSVTSQGSSGYTF	TGTGCCAGCAGTGTGACCTCGCAGGGGAGCTCGGGCTACACCTTC
TRBV5-6	NA	TRBD1	15	TRBJ1-5	CASSRDRGGNQPQHF	TGTGCCAGCAGCCGGGACAGGGGAGGCAATCAGCCCCAGCATTTT
TRBV12-3/TRBV12-4	once	NA	13	TRBJ1-4	CASSFGRGEKLFF	TGTGCCAGCAGTTTTGGGCGTGGTGAAAAACTGTTTTTT
TRBV7-2	NA	TRBD1	14	TRBJ1-1	CASRSQGAITEAFF	TGTGCCAGCAGATCACAGGGGGCCATCACTGAAGCTTTCTTT